This T cell receptor beta chain was retrieved from a study of CD8 T cells in Susac syndrome. Sequencing of TCR beta, carried out with a high-throughput approach, was applied to CD8+ and CD4+ T cells from the blood. The individuals used as controls were healthy donors who had been matched for both age and sex. Negative isolation was applied to CD8+ and CD4+ T cells, and FACS enrichment was applied to TEMRA cells. RNA totalling roughly 0.45 to 1 ug underwent reverse transcription with random hexamers. Amplification of TCR beta CDR3 used immunoSEQ multiplex PCR across 54 Vbeta and 13 Jbeta. TCRdb recomputed calls from the immunoSEQ multiplex PCR reads with MiXCR, one row per CDR3 protein. The sample consists of roughly 150,000 distinct CDR3 sequences, 85% to 95% of them appearing once. The germline gives CDR1 LGHNA, CDR2 YNFKEQ. The trim removed 1 base at V and 3 bases at J, leaving 6 bases unmatched. The CDR3 has 16 amino acids.

This clonotype was obtained from a human donor in good health. Sample: CD4+ T cells from PBMCs. The chain uses TRBV4-2 and TRBJ2-5; 9 nucleotides agree with TRBD2. Here the CDR3 reads CASSQVTAGGEETQYF. CDR3 in DNA: TGTGCCAGCAGCCAAGTAACAGCGGGGGGCGAAGAGACCCAGTACTTC.